The source of this TCR beta chain is a study of blood T cells in healthy people across ages. A sample-barcoded 5' primer and a J-beta primer mix were used in a second PCR of roughly 7 to 11 cycles. TCRdb re-called the 5' RACE reads through MiXCR, storing one row per CDR3 protein. The table lists 650,000 or so distinct CDR3 sequences, 40% to 65% of them singletons. This CDR3 contains 13 residues. The V gene lost 5 bases and the J gene lost 7 bases, with 15 bases spanning the gap. Germline values: CDR1 SNHLY, CDR2 FYNNEI. The TCR comes from an elderly woman in good health. Sequenced sample: blood. V gene TRBV2 combines with J gene TRBJ2-7, with D hard to call. The DNA of the CDR3 is TGTGCCAGCAGTTATCCGGCGTTAGGTGAGCAGTACTTC. Residues: CASSYPALGEQYF.